One sample yielded the 10 T cell receptor beta chains listed below, sequenced in a study of Ad26.COV2.S vaccination and SARS-CoV-2 variants. Data came from immunoSEQ multiplex PCR; TCRdb stores just in-frame clones and leaves some out. The profile shows around 380,000 clones, approximately 91% of them singletons. Treatment in this sample: some 19 received Ad26.COV2.S at low or high dose, single or two shots; 5 received placebo; per-sample allocation not given. Sampling was done on day 63 after the first vaccine or placebo injection. Here the sequenced sample was peripheral blood, taken in a trial of Ad26.COV2.S vaccine versus placebo. These TCRs come from a person between 18 and 65 years old who received the Ad26.COV2.S COVID-19 vaccine or a placebo.

With regard to this clone: Other DNA sequences in this specimen translate into the identical CDR3. The chain uses TRBV4-1 and TRBJ1-2, with 7 bases lining up with TRBD1. After removal of 0 bases from V and 0 bases from J, the junction contained 1 base not matched to a gene. The CDR3 is 15 amino acids. Germline loops: CDR1 MGHRA, CDR2 YSYEKL. The DNA of the CDR3 is TGCGCCAGCAGCCAAGATGGACAGGCTAACTATGGCTACACCTTC. Its protein is CASSQDGQANYGYTF.

The J gene is TRBJ1-6, the V gene TRBV4-2, with 7 positions matching TRBD1. CDR3 length: 17 residues. Germline V CDR1 and CDR2: LGHNA, YNFKEQ. V lost 0 bases to trimming and J lost 4 bases; unmatched junction nucleotides: 6. CDR3 bases: TGTGCCAGCAGCCAAGATCTTGCAGGGGGGTATAATTCACCCCTCCACTTT. Encoded protein: CASSQDLAGGYNSPLHF.

A word on this clone: One junction end disagrees with the germline gene, perhaps due to a read error. The V and J genes are TRBV24-1 and TRBJ2-1; D is tentatively TRBD1 or TRBD2 (5 bases each). This CDR3 is built from 16 residues. Germline CDR1 and CDR2: KGHDR and SFDVKD. The CDR3 DNA reads as TGTGCCACCAGTGATGCAGGGAAAGGGACGAGCAATCAGCAGTTCTTC. Protein sequence: CATSDAGKGTSNQQFF.

This chain joins TRBV28 and TRBJ2-1; D is tentatively TRBD1 or TRBD2 (5 bases each). CDR1 is MDHEN, CDR2 SYDVKM, per germline. Trimming cost V 3 bases and J 6 bases, with 15 bases left between them. The CDR3 is 15 amino acids. CDR3 nucleotide sequence: TGTGCCAGCAGTTTGGTGGGGACGGTAGGCAATGAGCAGTTCTTC. This gives the protein CASSLVGTVGNEQFF.

The V gene is TRBV11-2, the J gene TRBJ1-3; D remains ambiguous. The CDR3 runs 15 residues. Per germline, CDR1 SGHAT and CDR2 FQNNGV. The V gene lost 5 bases and the J gene lost 0 bases, with 11 bases spanning the gap. The CDR3 spells CASSQAGVSGNTIYF. The CDR3 bases are TGTGCCAGCAGCCAGGCGGGAGTCTCTGGAAACACCATATATTTT.

The genes are TRBV29-1 and TRBJ2-1; 10 bases are shared with TRBD1. The germline CDR1 and CDR2 sequences are SQVTM and ANQGSEA. The trim removed 7 bases at V and 8 bases at J, leaving 14 bases unmatched. The CDR3 is 15 amino acids. CDR3 sequence: CSGSYDGTGVDEQFF. CDR3 sequence (DNA): TGCAGCGGATCATATGATGGGACAGGGGTCGATGAGCAGTTCTTC.

The chain joins TRBV11-2 to TRBJ2-5, with TRBD1 identical over 10 bases. Germline-derived CDR1 and CDR2 are SGHAT and FQNNGV. The CDR3 has 17 amino acids. The trim removed 1 base at V and 5 bases at J, leaving 10 bases unmatched. CDR3 sequence: CASSLVPGTGERETQYF. In DNA form, the CDR3 reads TGTGCCAGCAGCTTAGTTCCCGGGACAGGGGAGCGGGAGACCCAGTACTTC.

The chain carries TRBV6-1 and TRBJ1-2; possibly TRBD1 for D (6 bases). Germline assignment: CDR1 MNHNS and CDR2 SASEGT. This CDR3 is 17 amino acids long. Trimming left V 4 bases short and J 4 bases short, with 22 bases between. CDR3 residues: CASSGGPSSGASYGYTF. The CDR3 nucleotides are TGTGCCAGCAGTGGAGGGCCATCGTCAGGGGCTAGCTATGGCTACACCTTC.

This clone was observed once. This chain connects TRBV10-3 to TRBJ1-2; 9 nucleotides line up with TRBD1. The CDR3 is made up of 14 amino acids. V shed 3 bases and J 6 bases; nucleotides not matched to a gene: 5. CDR1 ENHRY and CDR2 SYGVKD come from the germline V gene. The chain's CDR3 is CAISDGDRVHGYTF. In DNA form, the CDR3 reads TGTGCCATCAGTGATGGGGACAGGGTGCATGGCTACACCTTC.

This chain joins TRBV19 and TRBJ1-5, with D perhaps TRBD1 (5 bases). CDR1 is LNHDA and CDR2 is SQIVND in the germline V gene (reference sequence). The CDR3 is 12 amino acids. Trimming took 6 bases from V and 8 from J, leaving 11 bases between them. The CDR3 DNA sequence: TGTGCCAGTAGCTTCAGGGTTGAGCCCCAGCATTTT. Translated, it gives CASSFRVEPQHF. Complete variable domain (other parts from reference TRBV19 and TRBJ1-5): DGGITQSPKYLFRKEGQNVTLSCEQNLNHDAMYWYRQDPGQGLRLIYYSQIVNDFQKGDIAEGYSVSREKKESFPLTVTSAQKNPTAFYLCASSFRVEPQHFGDGTRLSIL.